These 32 T cell receptor beta chains originate from one sample sequenced in a study of OX40 agonist ivuxolimab in advanced cancers. Profiling relied on immunoSEQ multiplex PCR, and the TCRdb table lists in-frame clones only, not all of them. The sample holds about 88,000 clones, about 85% seen once. The specimen comprised CD4+ or CD8+ T cells sorted from blood, sampled in a trial of the OX40 agonist ivuxolimab. The receptors here all came from an adult with an advanced solid tumor such as melanoma, head and neck, liver or kidney cancer.

This clone has just a few counts. The chain uses TRBV5-1 and TRBJ1-4; possible D gene TRBD1, 5 bases. This CDR3 has 15 residues. From germline, CDR1 is SGHRS and CDR2 YFSETQ. Trimming left V 2 bases short and J 7 bases short, with 15 bases between. The CDR3 DNA follows: TGCGCCAGCAGCTTCTCCGGGGGTACCGGTGAAAAACTGTTTTTT. It yields the protein CASSFSGGTGEKLFF. Using reference TRBV5-1 and TRBJ1-4 for the parts outside the CDR3, the full variable domain is KAGVTQTPRYLIKTRGQQVTLSCSPISGHRSVSWYQQTPGQGLQFLFEYFSETQRNKGNFPGRFSGRQFSNSRSEMNVSTLELGDSALYLCASSFSGGTGEKLFFGSGTQLSVL.

This sequence joins TRBV9 and TRBJ2-7, with a weak D call TRBD2 (5 bases). The CDR3 extends over 14 amino acids. Germline loops: CDR1 SGDLS, CDR2 YYNGEE. V lost 2 bases and J lost 5, with 14 bases in between. The CDR3 sequence is CASSVGAAANEQYF. The CDR3 DNA sequence: TGTGCCAGCAGCGTTGGAGCGGCAGCAAACGAGCAGTACTTC.

V usage is TRBV29-1 and J usage is TRBJ2-3; no clear D. Trimming took 3 bases from V and 3 from J, leaving 16 bases between them. Germline assignment: CDR1 SQVTM and CDR2 ANQGSEA. There are 15 residues in the CDR3. The CDR3 is CSVEGRGLETDTQYF. As DNA, the CDR3 is TGCAGCGTTGAGGGTCGCGGATTGGAAACAGATACGCAGTATTTT.

The chain has TRBV7-3 and TRBJ2-1, with D possibly being TRBD1 or TRBD2 (5 bases each). The CDR3 extends over 18 amino acids. Between the trimmed V and J ends, which lost 5 bases and 9 bases, there was a span of 29 bases. Germline CDR1 SGHTA, CDR2 FQGTGA. The CDR3 sequence is CASSPQYVGREGTGEQFF. As DNA, the CDR3 is TGTGCCAGCAGCCCCCAGTACGTGGGGAGAGAAGGGACGGGTGAGCAGTTCTTC.

The genes are TRBV6-5 and TRBJ2-3, with a possible D match to TRBD2 (5 bases). Germline CDR1 reads MNHEY; CDR2 reads SVGAGI. The CDR3 runs to 15 residues. V lost 9 bases to trimming and J lost 0 bases, with 16 bases between them. The CDR3 DNA reads as TGTGCCAGGCTGCTGAGCGGACCGAGCACAGATACGCAGTATTTT. It codes for CARLLSGPSTDTQYF.

V usage is TRBV2 and J usage is TRBJ2-2, with D uncertain. Germline V CDR1 and CDR2: SNHLY, FYNNEI. V was trimmed by 1 base and J by 2 bases, leaving 2 bases between them. The CDR3 covers 13 residues. The CDR3 nucleotides read TGTGCCAGCAGTGAAGACAACACCGGGGAGCTGTTTTTT. Residues: CASSEDNTGELFF. Variable domain in full (rest from reference TRBV2 and TRBJ2-2): EPEVTQTPSHQVTQMGQEVILRCVPISNHLYFYWYRQILGQKVEFLVSFYNNEISEKSEIFDDQFSVERPDGSNFTLKIRSTKLEDSAMYFCASSEDNTGELFFGEGSRLTVL.

This chain connects TRBV5-1 to TRBJ2-5; the match to TRBD1 covers 9 bases. The CDR3 consists of 14 residues. Germline CDR1 is SGHRS and CDR2 is YFSETQ. The trim removed 0 bases at V and 5 bases at J, leaving 2 bases unmatched. The CDR3 nucleotides are TGCGCCAGCAGCTTGGAGGGGACAGGGGAGACCCAGTACTTC. Residues: CASSLEGTGETQYF.

The rearrangement links TRBV6-1 to TRBJ1-5, with 8 nucleotides matching TRBD1. This CDR3 spans 14 amino acids. The V gene end was trimmed by 4 bases and the J gene end by 6 bases; junction bases not matched to a gene: 5. CDR1 and CDR2 (germline): MNHNS, SASEGT. The CDR3 coding sequence is TGTGCCAGCAGTGGGACAGGGCTTGTTCAGCCCCAGCATTTT. Translation gives CASSGTGLVQPQHF.

This clone was recorded once. The chain combines TRBV6-5 with TRBJ1-2; TRBD1 agrees at 7 bases. After removal of 6 bases from V and 4 bases from J, the junction contained 8 bases not matched to a gene. The germline gives CDR1 MNHEY, CDR2 SVGAGI. The CDR3 loop spans 14 amino acids. The CDR3 sequence: CASSPRQGAYGYTF. The CDR3 DNA reads TGTGCCAGCAGCCCCCGACAGGGTGCCTATGGCTACACCTTC.

The rearrangement links TRBV28 to TRBJ1-2; tentative D call: TRBD1 (5 bases). Germline loops: CDR1 MDHEN, CDR2 SYDVKM. The V gene lost 8 bases and the J gene lost 2 bases, with 15 bases spanning the gap. This CDR3 comprises 14 residues. Written as DNA, the CDR3 is TGTGCCAGCCTTTACCACGGGGGGAACTATGGCTACACCTTC. The encoded protein is CASLYHGGNYGYTF.

The V gene is TRBV19, the J gene TRBJ2-1; D may be TRBD2 (5 bases). The CDR3 contains 18 residues. The germline gives CDR1 LNHDA, CDR2 SQIVND (reference sequence). Trimming removed 0 bases at V and 1 base at J, with 16 bases between. Here the CDR3 DNA reads TGTGCCAGTAGTATAGAAGCGGCCAGAAGATCGTCCTACAATGAGCAGTTCTTC. Its protein is CASSIEAARRSSYNEQFF.

The gene calls are TRBV19 and TRBJ1-2; D is uncertain. Looked up from germline, CDR1 is LNHDA and CDR2 is SQIVND (reference sequence). V dropped 5 bases and J dropped 4 bases, with 14 bases sitting between them. The CDR3 is 14 residues long. CDR3 bases: TGTGCCAGTAGTCACGCCCGAACGGGCTATGGCTACACCTTC. Protein product: CASSHARTGYGYTF. Using reference TRBV19 and TRBJ1-2 for the parts outside the CDR3, the full variable domain is DGGITQSPKYLFRKEGQNVTLSCEQNLNHDAMYWYRQDPGQGLRLIYYSQIVNDFQKGDIAEGYSVSREKKESFPLTVTSAQKNPTAFYLCASSHARTGYGYTFGSGTRLTVV.

The chain uses TRBV6-6 and TRBJ2-7, with 7 bases matching TRBD1. The junction had 9 bases not matched to a gene; V was cut back by 0 bases and J by 4 bases. The CDR3 contains 16 residues. Germline CDR1 and CDR2: MNHNY and SVGAGI (reference sequence). For the CDR3, the DNA is TGTGCCAGCAGTTACTCCTACGGGACAGCAAATTACGAGCAGTACTTC. Protein sequence: CASSYSYGTANYEQYF.

This sequence joins TRBV6-5 and TRBJ2-7, with TRBD1 matching over 7 bases. CDR3 length: 14 residues. The ends lost 10 bases at V and 0 bases at J; junction bases unmatched: 9. Germline V gives CDR1 MNHEY, CDR2 SVGAGI. The CDR3 is CATKRGQISYEQYF. In DNA form, the CDR3 reads TGTGCCACCAAAAGGGGACAGATCTCCTACGAGCAGTACTTC.

J is TRBJ2-7 and V is TRBV14; the D gene is possibly TRBD1 (5 bases). Germline-derived CDR1 and CDR2 are SGHDN and FVKESK. The CDR3 totals 17 residues. Trimming took 2 bases from V and 2 from J, leaving 19 bases between them. CDR3 nucleotide sequence: TGTGCCAGCAGCCAAATCCCCGGGCGTCTAGGGGCCTACGAGCAGTACTTC. This codes for CASSQIPGRLGAYEQYF.

V usage is TRBV7-2 and J usage is TRBJ2-7; D may be TRBD2 (5 bases). V lost 1 base to trimming and J lost 3 bases, with 16 bases between them. The CDR3 spans 16 residues. Germline assignment: CDR1 SGHTA and CDR2 FQGNSA. The CDR3 region has the DNA TGTGCCAGCAGCTTAGGCGCCCCTGGACTCCTCTACGAGCAGTACTTC. Translation gives CASSLGAPGLLYEQYF.

The V call is TRBV7-3, the J call TRBJ1-2, with D possibly TRBD1 on 5 matching bases. V shed 5 bases and J shed 8 bases, with 15 bases lying between them. This CDR3 contains 13 residues. The germline V gene encodes CDR1 SGHTA and CDR2 FQGTGA. CDR3 amino acids: CASSPSRGEGYTF. The CDR3 nucleotides read TGTGCCAGCAGCCCTTCCCGAGGGGAAGGCTACACCTTC.

The chain links TRBV28 to TRBJ1-2; D gene unclear. CDR3 length: 13 residues. Trimming stripped 7 bases from V and 4 bases from J, with 13 bases between. Germline lookup yields CDR1 MDHEN and CDR2 SYDVKM. CDR3 DNA sequence: TGTGCCAGCATGGCCGGCTTCGTCTATGGCTACACCTTC. Translating gives CASMAGFVYGYTF.

The chain recombines TRBV5-1 with TRBJ2-3; 8 bases match TRBD2. V lost 0 bases to trimming and J lost 5 bases; unmatched junction nucleotides: 5. This CDR3 region has 15 residues. Germline-derived CDR1 and CDR2 are SGHRS and YFSETQ. The chain's CDR3 is CASSLAQTSGDTQYF. In DNA form, the CDR3 reads TGCGCCAGCAGCTTGGCCCAAACTAGCGGAGATACGCAGTATTTT.

The chain recombines TRBV2 with TRBJ1-1, with D maybe TRBD1 (6 bases). V lost 7 bases to trimming and J lost 3 bases, with 9 bases between them. CDR1 is SNHLY, CDR2 FYNNEI, per germline. This CDR3 is built from 12 residues. CDR3 in amino acids: CASTEGDTEAFF. As DNA, the CDR3 is TGTGCCAGCACGGAGGGGGACACTGAAGCTTTCTTT.

J is TRBJ2-6 and V is TRBV4-3; D not resolved. The CDR3 runs to 16 residues. Germline V gene sequence: CDR1 LGHNA, CDR2 YSLEER. V shed 4 bases and J shed 0 bases, with 10 bases lying between them. CDR3 coding DNA: TGCGCCAGCAGCCTACAGTGGAACTCTGGGGCCAACGTCCTGACTTTC. Translated: CASSLQWNSGANVLTF.

The chain is built from TRBV15 and TRBJ2-6, with D perhaps TRBD1 (5 bases). This CDR3 comprises 16 residues. From germline, CDR1 is LNHNV and CDR2 YYDKDF (reference sequence). V was trimmed by 3 bases and J by 0 bases, leaving 9 bases between them. The CDR3 region is CATSRGPFSGANVLTF. The CDR3, as DNA: TGTGCCACCAGCAGGGGGCCCTTCTCTGGGGCCAACGTCCTGACTTTC.

The CDR3 sequence: CASSGSDVDYSPLHF. CDR3 DNA: TGCGCCAGCAGTGGATCGGATGTCGACTATTCACCCCTCCACTTT. The chain employs TRBV5-1 and TRBJ1-6; D call uncertain. Looked up from germline, CDR1 is SGHRS and CDR2 is YFSETQ. The CDR3 is 15 residues long. V lost 5 bases, J lost 8 bases, and 17 bases lay in between.

A word on this clone: The identical CDR3 is also encoded by other nucleotide sequences in the sample. This chain uses TRBV29-1 with TRBJ2-7, with a possible D match to TRBD2 (6 bases). The germline gives CDR1 SQVTM, CDR2 ANQGSEA. This CDR3 spans 14 amino acids. V was shortened by 6 bases and J by 3 bases, with 18 bases between the two germline ends. In DNA, the CDR3 is TGCAGCGTGAGAGGGCTAGCGAGGAGCTACGAGCAGTACTTC. Its translation: CSVRGLARSYEQYF.

This clone is a singleton in its sample. The J gene is TRBJ1-4, the V gene TRBV5-4; no definite D call. Trimming took 4 bases from V and 2 from J, leaving 9 bases between them. The germline CDR1 and CDR2 sequences are SGHNT and YYREEE (reference sequence). There are 14 residues in the CDR3. Here the CDR3 reads CASSPAGTNEKLFF. CDR3 DNA: TGTGCCAGCAGCCCGGCGGGGACTAATGAAAAACTGTTTTTT.

This clone was counted only a few times. This chain links TRBV9 with TRBJ2-2; 8 bases are a match to TRBD2. The V gene end was trimmed by 0 bases and the J gene end by 5 bases; junction bases not matched to a gene: 3. The germline V gene has CDR1 SGDLS and CDR2 YYNGEE. CDR3 length: 15 amino acids. The CDR3, as DNA: TGTGCCAGCAGCGTAGCCGGGACTAGTACCGGGGAGCTGTTTTTT. It codes for CASSVAGTSTGELFF. Filled out from reference TRBV9 and TRBJ2-2, the complete variable domain reads DSGVTQTPKHLITATGQRVTLRCSPRSGDLSVYWYQQSLDQGLQFLIQYYNGEERAKGNILERFSAQQFPDLHSELNLSSLELGDSALYFCASSVAGTSTGELFFGEGSRLTVL.

V and J are TRBV27 and TRBJ1-4; 8 bases are shared with TRBD1. The CDR3 runs to 14 residues. The germline V gene encodes CDR1 MNHEY and CDR2 SMNVEV (reference sequence). The V and J ends lost 5 bases and 7 bases, in that order; junction bases with no gene match: 6. Here the CDR3 DNA reads TGTGCCAGCAGTGGGCAGGGGGCCGGTGAAAAACTGTTTTTT. It is translated as CASSGQGAGEKLFF.

The J gene is TRBJ1-1, the V gene TRBV5-1; D not resolved. The V gene's germline CDR1 is SGHRS and CDR2 YFSETQ. Trimming stripped 0 bases from V and 2 bases from J, with 11 bases between. The length of the CDR3 is 15 residues. The CDR3 nucleotides read TGCGCCAGCAGCTTGGCCGATCGTCCTAACACTGAAGCTTTCTTT. It is translated as CASSLADRPNTEAFF.

This sequence joins TRBV28 and TRBJ1-4, with D possibly matching TRBD1 (5 bases). This CDR3 region has 14 residues. V lost 5 bases, J lost 8 bases, and 15 bases lay in between. The germline gives CDR1 MDHEN, CDR2 SYDVKM. The CDR3 nucleotides are TGTGCCAGCAGTCGGGGGGGGACGTGGGAAAAACTGTTTTTT. Protein sequence: CASSRGGTWEKLFF. The full variable domain, rest sourced from reference TRBV28 and TRBJ1-4, is DVKVTQSSRYLVKRTGEKVFLECVQDMDHENMFWYRQDPGLGLRLIYFSYDVKMKEKGDIPEGYSVSREKKERFSLILESASTNQTSMYLCASSRGGTWEKLFFGSGTQLSVL.

The gene calls are TRBV9 and TRBJ2-5, with 7 nucleotides matching TRBD1. The CDR3 runs 14 residues. Germline V lookup: CDR1 SGDLS, CDR2 YYNGEE. Trimming took 0 bases from V and 3 from J; bases not matched to a gene: 2. This chain's CDR3 is CASSVGQGEETQYF. In DNA, the CDR3 is TGTGCCAGCAGCGTAGGACAGGGAGAAGAGACCCAGTACTTC. The whole variable domain, filled in from reference TRBV9 and TRBJ2-5, reads DSGVTQTPKHLITATGQRVTLRCSPRSGDLSVYWYQQSLDQGLQFLIQYYNGEERAKGNILERFSAQQFPDLHSELNLSSLELGDSALYFCASSVGQGEETQYFGPGTRLLVL.

V and J are TRBV19 and TRBJ2-1, with 10 nucleotides matching TRBD2. Per the germline V gene, CDR1 is LNHDA and CDR2 is SQIVND (reference sequence). The CDR3 runs to 15 residues. The ends lost 4 bases at V and 12 bases at J; junction bases unmatched: 12. DNA for the CDR3: TGTGCCAGTAGTAGCGCCGGGACTAGCGAACTTGGGCAGTTCTTC. As protein: CASSSAGTSELGQFF.

The chain recombines TRBV29-1 with TRBJ2-7, with 8 bases fitting TRBD2. Trimming at V came to 7 bases and at J to 3 bases, leaving 8 bases not matched to a gene. Germline V gene lookup returns CDR1 SQVTM and CDR2 ANQGSEA. This CDR3 region has 13 residues. The CDR3 nucleotides are TGCAGCGCCAAAGCGGGAGCTATCTACGAGCAGTACTTC. It yields the protein CSAKAGAIYEQYF.